This record looks at one T cell receptor beta chain sequence and its context. Its cognate antigen is unknown. Other DNA sequences in the same sample also yield this CDR3. These data come from a study of Ad26.COV2.S vaccination and SARS-CoV-2 variants. Study-level background: Doses of Ad26.COV2.S were injected into muscle once or twice, 56 days apart. Study conclusions and caveats: Responses of spike-specific T cells (both CD8+ and CD4+) reportedly showed substantial breadth after vaccination.

TCRdb's copy holds only in-frame clones and misses some; the assay was immunoSEQ multiplex PCR. The table records about 680,000 clones, about 90% of them present only once. The junction had 2 bases not matched to a gene; V was cut back by 0 bases and J by 5 bases. CDR1 and CDR2 from the germline V gene are SGHTA and FQGNSA. CDR3 length: 14 amino acids. Documented treatment: around 19 received Ad26.COV2.S at low or high dose, single or two shots; a few received placebo; per-sample allocation not given. It was on day 63 after the first vaccine or placebo injection that samples were taken. Vaccine was an Ad26 vector expressing Wuhan-strain SARS-CoV-2 spike.

Sequences were derived from peripheral blood, sampled in a trial of Ad26.COV2.S vaccine versus placebo. This TCR was sampled from a person between 18 and 59 years old who received the Ad26.COV2.S COVID-19 vaccine or a placebo. This chain links TRBV7-2 with TRBJ2-3; 7 nucleotides line up with TRBD2. CDR3 in amino acids: CASSLAGGIDTQYF. CDR3 nucleotide sequence: TGTGCCAGCAGCTTAGCGGGGGGGATAGATACGCAGTATTTT.